Detailed here is one TCR beta chain. These data originate in a study of OX40 agonist ivuxolimab in advanced cancers. The germline V gene encodes CDR1 SGHRS and CDR2 YFSETQ. The CDR3 runs to 13 residues. V was clipped by 3 bases and J by 4 bases, with 8 bases between them. The table came from immunoSEQ multiplex PCR; TCRdb's copy has only in-frame clones and leaves some out. The sample lists some 64,000 clones, 88% seen once, with about 0.7% in the top ten. Anyone with autoimmune disease history or systemic immunosuppression was excluded. Sequenced here: CD4+ or CD8+ T cells sorted from blood, sampled in a trial of the OX40 agonist ivuxolimab. The source is an adult with an advanced solid tumor such as melanoma, head and neck, liver or kidney cancer. This chain joins TRBV5-1 and TRBJ1-5; a weak D match, TRBD1 (6 bases). The CDR3 DNA reads TGCGCCAGCAGCTCTGGACAGAATCAGCCCCAGCATTTT. Its translation: CASSSGQNQPQHF.